This passage covers 27 T cell receptor beta chains from one sample sequenced in a study of cytomegalovirus exposure and HLA in healthy donors (dated by TCRdb to between 2016 and 2019). Library prep was done by the immunoSEQ multiplex PCR assay. For the multiplex PCR, a mixture combining 60 forward primers for TCR Vbeta segments and 13 reverse primers for TCR Jbeta segments was used. TCRdb took this table from immuneACCESS and kept in-frame rearrangements with V and J called. Such tables lack part of the clones; where checked against another copy, unresolved V genes explain under half of the gap, and the rest is unexplained. The sample yields fewer than 100,000 clones; 60% to 75% were counted once. The top ten clones comprise 0.95% to 1.5% of the sample. Sample: PBMCs. The receptor set was obtained from a female donor in good health and CMV-seronegative.

The chain employs TRBV2 and TRBJ2-3, with 10 bases fitting TRBD2. The CDR3 spans 15 residues. Germline loops: CDR1 SNHLY, CDR2 FYNNEI. With 7 bases clipped from V and 6 bases from J, the junction kept 10 bases outside the gene matches. CDR3: CASNRLAGQKDTQYF. Written as DNA, the CDR3 is TGTGCCAGCAACCGACTAGCGGGCCAAAAGGATACGCAGTATTTT.

This chain's CDR3 is CASSTSHSGNTIYF. The CDR3 DNA sequence: TGTGCCAGCAGCACGAGTCACTCTGGAAACACCATATATTTT. The V gene is TRBV27, the J gene TRBJ1-3; D not certain. The CDR3 runs to 14 residues. The V gene's germline CDR1 is MNHEY and CDR2 SMNVEV (reference sequence). With 6 bases removed from V and 0 bases from J, the gap between germline ends came to 9 bases.

The CDR3 DNA sequence: TGTGCCAGCAGAACACCAGGACAGTCGAACACTGAAGCTTTCTTT. It yields the protein CASRTPGQSNTEAFF. This sequence joins TRBV6-5 and TRBJ1-1; possibly TRBD1 for D (6 bases). Trimming took off 6 bases at V and 1 base at J, with 15 bases between the two ends. CDR1 MNHEY and CDR2 SVGAGI come from the germline V gene. There are 15 residues in the CDR3.

The gene calls are TRBV14 and TRBJ2-7; TRBD1 aligns across 10 bases. The ends lost 4 bases at V and 5 bases at J; junction bases unmatched: 11. Germline lookup yields CDR1 SGHDN and CDR2 FVKESK. CDR3 length: 16 amino acids. The CDR3 spells CASSPLGGTGVDEQYF. CDR3 in DNA: TGTGCCAGCAGCCCCCTGGGCGGGACAGGGGTGGACGAGCAGTACTTC.

This chain uses TRBV7-2 with TRBJ2-5; TRBD2 agrees at 10 bases. The CDR3 is made up of 15 amino acids. Germline V CDR1 and CDR2: SGHTA, FQGNSA. V lost 6 bases to trimming and J lost 5 bases; unmatched junction nucleotides: 9. CDR3 sequence reads: CASSPSGGALETQYF. In DNA form, the CDR3 reads TGTGCCAGCAGTCCCAGCGGGGGGGCGTTGGAGACCCAGTACTTC. Full variable domain (outside the CDR3, taken from reference TRBV7-2 and TRBJ2-5): GAGVSQSPSNKVTEKGKDVELRCDPISGHTALYWYRQSLGQGLEFLIYFQGNSAPDKSGLPSDRFSAERTGGSVSTLTIQRTQQEDSAVYLCASSPSGGALETQYFGPGTRLLVL.

The chain couples TRBV28 to TRBJ2-7, with 7 bases identical to TRBD2. CDR3 length: 15 residues. V dropped 3 bases and J dropped 4; count of bases not matched to a gene: 9. Germline CDR1 and CDR2: MDHEN and SYDVKM. The CDR3, as DNA: TGTGCCAGCAGTTTCGCGGGAGACTCCGCATACGAGCAGTACTTC. Protein sequence: CASSFAGDSAYEQYF.

This clone was seen only once. At one end, the junction sequence differs from germline, possibly due to a read error. This rearrangement joins TRBV18 to TRBJ1-1, with TRBD1 matching 8 bases. The CDR3 loop spans 16 amino acids. Germline V gene data show CDR1 as KGHSH and CDR2 as LQKENI. In DNA, the CDR3 is TGTGCCAGCTCCCCTAGGACAGGGCGGATGAACATTGAAGCTTTCTTT. Its protein product is CASSPRTGRMNIEAFF. Variable domain in full (rest from reference TRBV18 and TRBJ1-1): NAGVMQNPRHLVRRRGQEARLRCSPMKGHSHVYWYRQLPEEGLKFMVYLQKENIIDESGMPKERFSAEFPKEGPSILRIQQVVRGDSAAYFCASSPRTGRMNIEAFFGQGTRLTVV.

The gene calls are TRBV19 and TRBJ2-7; maybe TRBD1 (7 bases). This CDR3 region has 13 residues. Trimming removed 6 bases at V and 4 bases at J, with 13 bases between. Germline assignment: CDR1 LNHDA and CDR2 SQIVND (reference sequence). CDR3 amino acids: CASSRGALYEQYF. In nucleotides, the CDR3 is TGTGCCAGTAGCAGGGGGGCCCTGTACGAGCAGTACTTC.

The V call is TRBV7-8, the J call TRBJ2-1, with 10 bases that match TRBD2. This CDR3 comprises 17 residues. CDR1 is SGHVS, CDR2 FQNEAQ, per germline. V shed 2 bases, J shed 4 bases, and the junction held 8 bases outside the gene matches. CDR3 sequence (DNA): TGTGCCAGCAGCTTACTCGGAGCGGGAGGGGATTACAATGAGCAGTTCTTC. Its translation is CASSLLGAGGDYNEQFF.

The chain combines TRBV7-2 with TRBJ2-1, with D perhaps TRBD2 (6 bases). The CDR3 has 14 amino acids. The V and J ends lost 6 bases and 7 bases respectively, with 16 bases between them. From germline, CDR1 is SGHTA and CDR2 FQGNSA. The DNA for the CDR3 is TGTGCCAGCAGGAGGACGGGGGTGGTGAATGAGCAGTTCTTC. Protein sequence: CASRRTGVVNEQFF.

This clone was seen only once. The chain uses TRBV5-1 and TRBJ2-6; TRBD1 matches 10 bases. CDR1 and CDR2 (germline): SGHRS, YFSETQ. V was pared by 0 bases and J by 1 base, with 4 bases of the junction left unmatched. The CDR3 runs to 18 residues. CDR3 coding DNA: TGCGCCAGCAGCTTGGGACAGGGGGCAGGGTCTGGGGCCAACGTCCTGACTTTC. This codes for CASSLGQGAGSGANVLTF.

The V gene is TRBV5-1, the J gene TRBJ1-2; TRBD1 matches at 10 bases. CDR3 length equals 16 residues. Looked up from germline, CDR1 is SGHRS and CDR2 is YFSETQ. Germline trimming cut 3 bases from V and 3 bases from J; bases unmatched to any gene: 8. The CDR3 reads CASSWDRGRGDYGYTF. In nucleotides, the CDR3 is TGCGCCAGCAGCTGGGACAGGGGAAGAGGGGACTATGGCTACACCTTC.

The chain employs TRBV30 and TRBJ2-1; 10 bases fit TRBD2. Germline V gene data show CDR1 as GTSNPN and CDR2 as SVGIG (reference sequence). The CDR3 consists of 18 residues. V was clipped by 3 bases and J by 9 bases; unmatched bases: 20. The CDR3 DNA reads TGTGCCTGGAGCGCCGCAGATTTTGGGAAGCGGGAGGGCATTGAGCAGTTCTTC. Translating gives CAWSAADFGKREGIEQFF.

This clone was found once. The chain links TRBV4-1 to TRBJ2-7, with 7 bases identical to TRBD1. CDR3 length equals 14 residues. The trim removed 4 bases at V and 0 bases at J, leaving 3 bases unmatched. Germline V lookup: CDR1 MGHRA, CDR2 YSYEKL. The CDR3 loop reads CASSPRDSSYEQYF. The CDR3 nucleotides are TGCGCCAGCAGCCCAAGGGACAGCTCCTACGAGCAGTACTTC.

The chain uses TRBV7-9 and TRBJ2-3; the D is unclear. Germline CDR1 reads SEHNR; CDR2 reads FQNEAQ (reference sequence). The CDR3 has 15 residues. V was trimmed by 1 base and J by 0 bases, leaving 8 bases between them. CDR3 nucleotides: TGTGCCAGCAGCTTAGGTGCGAGGAGCACAGATACGCAGTATTTT. Translated: CASSLGARSTDTQYF.

The V gene is TRBV29-1, the J gene TRBJ2-1; 9 bases match TRBD1. V shed 8 bases, J shed 7 bases, and the junction held 15 bases outside the gene matches. CDR1 is SQVTM and CDR2 is ANQGSEA in the germline V gene. The CDR3 spans 15 residues. Here the CDR3 reads CSSLIRDRDSNEQFF. The DNA for the CDR3 is TGCAGCTCCCTGATCAGGGACAGGGATTCGAATGAGCAGTTCTTC.

The J gene is TRBJ2-7, the V gene TRBV27; D might be TRBD1 (6 bases). The CDR3 is 14 amino acids. Germline CDR1 is MNHEY and CDR2 is SMNVEV (reference sequence). Trimming pared 4 bases from V and 2 bases from J, leaving 12 bases between. The DNA of the CDR3 is TGTGCCAGCAGTTCCCCGGACAGCCCCTACGAGCAGTACTTC. Encoded protein: CASSSPDSPYEQYF.

This clone was found a few times. The J gene is TRBJ1-3, the V gene TRBV4-1; weak D call: TRBD1 (6 bases). The length of the CDR3 is 15 residues. In germline, CDR1 is MGHRA, CDR2 YSYEKL. Trimming shortened V by 1 base and J by 1 base, and 8 bases separated the two germline ends. DNA of the CDR3: TGCGCCAGCAGCCAAGCAAGGGGGTCTGGAAACACCATATATTTT. Its protein product is CASSQARGSGNTIYF.

The CDR3 sequence is CASTGTGVNQPQHF. The DNA for the CDR3 is TGTGCCAGCACCGGGACAGGGGTCAATCAGCCCCAGCATTTT. The chain couples TRBV7-8 to TRBJ1-5; 10 bases are shared with TRBD1. Germline V gives CDR1 SGHVS, CDR2 FQNEAQ. The CDR3 totals 14 residues. Unmatched junction bases numbered 3, after V lost 7 bases and J lost 3 bases.

J is TRBJ1-5 and V is TRBV7-2; unclear D gene. The germline V and J ends were trimmed by 2 bases and 2 bases, with 7 bases remaining between them. Per the germline V gene, CDR1 is SGHTA and CDR2 is FQGNSA. CDR3 length: 14 residues. The CDR3 coding sequence is TGTGCCAGCAGCTTACTTGGGCGCAATCAGCCCCAGCATTTT. Protein sequence: CASSLLGRNQPQHF.

This clone has only a few counts. V and J are TRBV19 and TRBJ1-2; possible D gene TRBD1, 5 bases. This CDR3 spans 14 amino acids. Trimming cost V 7 bases and J 4 bases, with 16 bases left between them. The germline V gene encodes CDR1 LNHDA and CDR2 SQIVND (reference sequence). The CDR3 DNA follows: TGTGCCAGTACTTTCCAGGGCGGTATCTATGGCTACACCTTC. Amino acid sequence: CASTFQGGIYGYTF. The variable domain in full, completed from reference TRBV19 and TRBJ1-2, reads DGGITQSPKYLFRKEGQNVTLSCEQNLNHDAMYWYRQDPGQGLRLIYYSQIVNDFQKGDIAEGYSVSREKKESFPLTVTSAQKNPTAFYLCASTFQGGIYGYTFGSGTRLTVV.

About this clone itself: This CDR3 is also generated by other DNA sequences in the sample. The rearrangement links TRBV9 to TRBJ2-5; possible D gene TRBD2, 5 bases. Trimming took 0 bases from V and 3 from J, leaving 9 bases between them. The germline CDR1 and CDR2 sequences are SGDLS and YYNGEE. The CDR3 consists of 14 residues. The CDR3 loop is CASSVVGGEETQYF. In DNA form, the CDR3 reads TGTGCCAGCAGCGTAGTCGGAGGAGAAGAGACCCAGTACTTC.

V usage is TRBV5-6 and J usage is TRBJ2-3; 8 bases align to TRBD2. The V gene's germline CDR1 is SGHDT and CDR2 YYEEEE. This CDR3 contains 17 residues. The V segment lost 4 bases and the J segment 2 bases; nucleotides outside the gene matches: 12. The CDR3 coding sequence is TGTGCCAGCAGCCTCCCCATAGCGGGACGATACACAGATACGCAGTATTTT. This encodes CASSLPIAGRYTDTQYF. The variable domain in full, completed from reference TRBV5-6 and TRBJ2-3, reads DAGVTQSPTHLIKTRGQQVTLRCSPKSGHDTVSWYQQALGQGPQFIFQYYEEEERQRGNFPDRFSGHQFPNYSSELNVNALLLGDSALYLCASSLPIAGRYTDTQYFGPGTRLTVL.

CDR3: CAIRLGQGDHEQYF. For the CDR3, the DNA is TGTGCCATCAGATTGGGACAGGGTGACCACGAGCAGTACTTC. The chain has TRBV10-3 and TRBJ2-7; 9 nucleotides match TRBD1. The CDR3 sequence is 14 residues long. From germline, CDR1 is ENHRY and CDR2 SYGVKD. The V segment lost 6 bases and the J segment 5 bases; nucleotides outside the gene matches: 8.

This clone is classed as medium-sized. This rearrangement joins TRBV4-3 to TRBJ2-6; weak D call: TRBD1 (5 bases). The ends were cut back, 0 bases at V and 0 bases at J, with 6 bases in the middle. The CDR3 has 16 residues. CDR1 is LGHNA, CDR2 YSLEER, per germline. CDR3 coding DNA: TGCGCCAGCAGCCAAGATGGACACTCTGGGGCCAACGTCCTGACTTTC. Residues: CASSQDGHSGANVLTF.

This clone was detected only a few times. This chain uses TRBV19 with TRBJ1-1; D call uncertain. V was pared by 2 bases and J by 1 base, with 5 bases between. CDR3 length: 13 residues. Germline CDR1 and CDR2: LNHDA and SQIVND (reference sequence). CDR3 region: CASSITRNTEAFF. In DNA form, the CDR3 reads TGTGCCAGTAGTATAACTCGGAACACTGAAGCTTTCTTT. The full variable domain, with the rest looked up from reference TRBV19 and TRBJ1-1, is DGGITQSPKYLFRKEGQNVTLSCEQNLNHDAMYWYRQDPGQGLRLIYYSQIVNDFQKGDIAEGYSVSREKKESFPLTVTSAQKNPTAFYLCASSITRNTEAFFGQGTRLTVV.

The V call is TRBV19, the J call TRBJ1-4; 7 nucleotides line up with TRBD1. The CDR3 is 14 amino acids. V trimming: 3 bases; J trimming: 7 bases; junction bases outside the gene matches: 5. CDR1 is LNHDA, CDR2 SQIVND, per germline (reference sequence). CDR3 loop: CASSISTGSEKLFF. CDR3 DNA sequence: TGTGCCAGTAGTATCTCGACAGGGAGTGAAAAACTGTTTTTT.